This T cell receptor (beta chain) originates from a study of cytomegalovirus exposure and HLA in healthy donors. Overall study results and limits: Later work associated 16,951 TCR beta sequences with HLA alleles at 0.05 false discovery rate. Serostatus for CMV was the only available immune exposure information.

Primers for the PCR totalled 60 Vbeta and 13 Jbeta. The data were produced by immunoSEQ multiplex PCR, yet TCRdb's version contains in-frame clones alone and is incomplete. This sample carries 130,000 or so clones, 75% to 85% of them seen once, and the ten largest clones take roughly 8.2%. A word on this clone: Its specificity is not known.

The CDR3 is 18 residues long. Germline CDR1 and CDR2: LNHNV and YYDKDF (reference sequence). The ends were cut back, 0 bases at V and 5 bases at J, with 22 bases in the middle. The source is a woman aged 45 to 65 in good health and CMV-seropositive. The chain links TRBV15 to TRBJ1-1, with D hard to call. Material for sequencing was PBMCs. CDR3 sequence: CATSRDKRLMSGRTEAFF. The CDR3 bases are TGTGCCACCAGCAGAGATAAGCGGTTGATGTCAGGTAGGACTGAAGCTTTCTTT.